One and the same sample provided the 20 T cell receptor beta chains below, sequenced in a study of blood T cell repertoires in COVID-19. Profiled with immunoSEQ multiplex PCR; TCRdb holds only in-frame clones, not every one. The sample consists of about 200,000 clones, over 80% of them appearing once. The source material was PBMCs or T cells enriched from blood (not recorded which). The receptor set was obtained from a woman in her twenties or thirties who had been exposed to COVID-19.

Only a few counts were recorded for this clone. The rearrangement links TRBV19 to TRBJ2-3, with 8 bases fitting TRBD2. V shed 5 bases, J shed 2 bases, and the junction held 9 bases outside the gene matches. From germline, CDR1 is LNHDA and CDR2 SQIVND (reference sequence). The CDR3 runs to 16 residues. The chain's CDR3 is CASSGTERGYTDTQYF. CDR3 sequence (DNA): TGTGCCAGTAGTGGTACGGAGCGGGGGTACACAGATACGCAGTATTTT.

This sequence joins TRBV11-2 and TRBJ1-2; D unclear. Trimming cost V 0 bases and J 6 bases, with 20 bases left between them. Germline V CDR1 and CDR2: SGHAT, FQNNGV. The CDR3 spans 17 residues. CDR3 protein: CASSLEAAGISADGYTF. The CDR3 DNA sequence: TGTGCCAGCAGCTTAGAGGCTGCGGGCATATCGGCGGATGGCTACACCTTC.

The chain carries TRBV5-1 and TRBJ2-1; 10 bases are shared with TRBD2. The trim removed 5 bases at V and 0 bases at J, leaving 11 bases unmatched. This CDR3 is built from 18 residues. The V gene's germline CDR1 is SGHRS and CDR2 YFSETQ. The DNA for the CDR3 is TGCGCCAGCAGTTCTAGCGGGGGATCGAGGCCCTCCTACAATGAGCAGTTCTTC. Its translation: CASSSSGGSRPSYNEQFF.

In this sample, this clone turned up a few times. V usage is TRBV5-1 and J usage is TRBJ1-2, with 11 positions matching TRBD1. The CDR3 is 16 residues long. The V and J ends lost 5 bases and 5 bases, in that order; junction bases with no gene match: 11. The germline V gene encodes CDR1 SGHRS and CDR2 YFSETQ. CDR3 coding DNA: TGCGCCAGCAGGGCTCCGGGACAGGGGGTTGAATATGGCTACACCTTC. It specifies CASRAPGQGVEYGYTF.

This clone came up a few times. This chain connects TRBV19 to TRBJ1-2; 11 positions agree with TRBD1. Germline CDR1 reads LNHDA; CDR2 reads SQIVND (reference sequence). There are 14 residues in the CDR3. Trimming cost V 4 bases and J 7 bases; bases outside gene matches: 5. CDR3 in amino acids: CASSTGQGAFGYTF. CDR3 bases: TGTGCCAGTAGTACCGGACAGGGGGCGTTTGGCTACACCTTC.

Here the CDR3 DNA reads TGTGCCAGCAGGGACCCGGGGGGTTCCTACGAGCAGTACTTC. Amino acid sequence: CASRDPGGSYEQYF. The chain uses TRBV2 and TRBJ2-7, with 7 bases lining up with TRBD2. Germline trimming cut 6 bases from V and 1 base from J; bases unmatched to any gene: 6. The CDR3 sequence is 14 residues long. In germline, CDR1 is SNHLY, CDR2 FYNNEI.

This clone was detected a few times. The chain is built from TRBV6-5 and TRBJ2-7; 8 nucleotides line up with TRBD1. V was clipped by 6 bases and J by 0 bases; unmatched bases: 4. From germline, CDR1 is MNHEY and CDR2 SVGAGI. CDR3 size: 14 residues. The CDR3 protein is CASRSGQASYEQYF. Written as DNA, the CDR3 is TGTGCCAGCAGGTCGGGACAGGCCTCCTACGAGCAGTACTTC.

This chain connects TRBV10-3 to TRBJ2-2; 10 positions match TRBD1. Trimming took 0 bases from V and 6 from J; bases not matched to a gene: 10. Germline loops: CDR1 ENHRY, CDR2 SYGVKD. This CDR3 is built from 18 residues. The CDR3 reads CAISESTRQGAGSGELFF. The CDR3 DNA reads as TGTGCCATCAGTGAGTCGACAAGACAGGGGGCTGGGTCCGGGGAGCTGTTTTTT.

This clone appeared a single time. V and J are TRBV3-1 (or the pseudogene TRBV3-2) and TRBJ2-5; 8 bases fit TRBD2. The germline CDR1 and CDR2 sequences are LGHDT and YNNKEL (reference sequence). The CDR3 has 17 residues. Losses at the gene ends were 0 bases for V and 3 bases for J; bases not matched to a gene: 9. As DNA, the CDR3 is TGTGCCAGCAGCCAAGACGCATGGCGGGGGGAGAAAGAGACCCAGTACTTC. Translating it yields CASSQDAWRGEKETQYF.

The gene calls are TRBV13 and TRBJ2-7; 7 bases agree with TRBD1. There are 13 residues in the CDR3. After removal of 6 bases from V and 3 bases from J, the junction contained 5 bases not matched to a gene. Germline V gene lookup returns CDR1 PRHDT and CDR2 FYEKMQ (reference sequence). CDR3 nucleotide sequence: TGTGCCAGCAGGAGGGACAGTGACTACGAGCAGTACTTC. Its translation is CASRRDSDYEQYF. Based on the CDR3 plus reference TRBV13 and TRBJ2-7, the full variable domain is AAGVIQSPRHLIKEKRETATLKCYPIPRHDTVYWYQQGPGQDPQFLISFYEKMQSDKGSIPDRFSAQQFSDYHSELNMSSLELGDSALYFCASRRDSDYEQYFGPGTRLTVT.

This clone has a handful of counts. This chain connects TRBV5-6 to TRBJ1-2; D may be TRBD1 (6 bases). The V and J ends lost 9 bases and 5 bases respectively, with 11 bases between them. There are 11 residues in the CDR3. CDR1 and CDR2 from the germline V gene are SGHDT and YYEEEE. The CDR3 loop is CATTGKYGYTF. Here the CDR3 DNA reads TGTGCCACAACAGGGAAATATGGCTACACCTTC.

The chain links TRBV7-8 to TRBJ2-2; D gene uncertain. The CDR3 runs to 14 residues. Germline-derived CDR1 and CDR2 are SGHVS and FQNEAQ. Trimming cost V 6 bases and J 8 bases, with 16 bases left between them. The DNA for the CDR3 is TGTGCCAGCAGGGCCCGACTTACTCCGGGGGAGCTGTTTTTT. Its protein product is CASRARLTPGELFF.

The chain is built from TRBV3-1 (or the pseudogene TRBV3-2) and TRBJ1-1; D unclear. Germline lookup yields CDR1 LGHDT and CDR2 YNNKEL (reference sequence). The CDR3 contains 14 residues. V lost 3 bases and J lost 0, with 8 bases in between. CDR3 region: CASSHGVMNTEAFF. CDR3 bases: TGTGCCAGCAGCCACGGGGTAATGAACACTGAAGCTTTCTTT.

The gene calls are TRBV7-3 and TRBJ1-1; D might be TRBD1 (6 bases). V was cut by 3 bases and J by 6 bases, with 11 bases left in between. Germline V gene sequence: CDR1 SGHTA, CDR2 FQGTGA. The CDR3 is 13 amino acids. Here the CDR3 reads CASSFRGGAEAFF. CDR3 in DNA: TGTGCCAGCAGCTTTAGGGGGGGTGCTGAAGCTTTCTTT.

This chain links TRBV14 with TRBJ2-7; the match to TRBD2 covers 8 bases. V was pared by 3 bases and J by 3 bases, with 7 bases of the junction left unmatched. CDR1 and CDR2 (germline): SGHDN, FVKESK. The CDR3 is 15 amino acids. CDR3 coding DNA: TGTGCCAGCAGCCATCCCACCGGGACTAGCTACGAGCAGTACTTC. It specifies CASSHPTGTSYEQYF.

This rearrangement joins TRBV10-1 to TRBJ2-1; TRBD2 aligns across 10 bases. Trimming removed 3 bases from V and 8 bases from J; junction bases left unmatched: 13. The CDR3 runs 17 residues. CDR1 and CDR2 from the germline V gene are WNHNN and SYGVQD (reference sequence). CDR3 in DNA: TGCGCCAGCAGTGACCTAGCGGGGGCAAGGTTGGTCCATGAGCAGTTCTTC. Translation: CASSDLAGARLVHEQFF.

This clone was observed a handful of times. V gene TRBV3-1 (or the pseudogene TRBV3-2) combines with J gene TRBJ1-1, with 7 bases lining up with TRBD1. This CDR3 contains 15 residues. Germline V CDR1 and CDR2: LGHDT, YNNKEL (reference sequence). V trimming: 0 bases; J trimming: 6 bases; junction bases outside the gene matches: 7. In DNA, the CDR3 is TGTGCCAGCAGCCAAGACGCAGGGGGGATCTCTGAAGCTTTCTTT. Translation gives CASSQDAGGISEAFF.

The J gene is TRBJ1-2, the V gene TRBV18; 10 bases map to TRBD1. V lost 4 bases to trimming and J lost 4 bases; unmatched junction nucleotides: 6. Germline CDR1 KGHSH, CDR2 LQKENI. This CDR3 is built from 15 residues. In DNA form, the CDR3 reads TGTGCCAGCTCACAGGGGGACAGGGGCTCCTATGGCTACACCTTC. Translating gives CASSQGDRGSYGYTF.

The rearrangement links TRBV6-4 to TRBJ1-2; 8 nucleotides match TRBD1. The ends lost 0 bases at V and 6 bases at J; junction bases unmatched: 0. Germline CDR1 reads MRHNA; CDR2 reads SNTAGT. The CDR3 runs 13 residues. CDR3 DNA: TGTGCCAGCAGTGACTCGACAGGGGATGGCTACACCTTC. Its protein product is CASSDSTGDGYTF.

The chain combines TRBV5-1 with TRBJ1-1; D is perhaps TRBD1 (5 bases). The CDR3 contains 14 residues. Germline V gene sequence: CDR1 SGHRS, CDR2 YFSETQ. Trimming took off 3 bases at V and 5 bases at J, with 14 bases between the two ends. In DNA form, the CDR3 reads TGCGCCAGCAGCTCTTTCTCTGGGGGGACTGAAGCTTTCTTT. This encodes CASSSFSGGTEAFF.